Shown below are 18 T cell receptor beta chains from a single sample sequenced in a study of CD8+CD57+ T cells in acquired aplastic anemia. Those patients picked for sequencing had displayed CD8+CD57+ cell expansion on flow cytometry. Genomic DNA constituted the template upon which TCR beta VDJ and CDR3 profiling was performed. TCRdb ran MiXCR on the reads and lists one entry per CDR3 protein. The table records about 260,000 distinct CDR3 sequences, roughly 82% of them present only once. The sequenced sample was sorted CD4+, CD8+, or CD8+CD57+ T cells (not recorded which) from PBMCs. These receptors were taken from a human donor with aplastic anemia.

A note on this clonotype: One end of the junction is discordant with germline, which a read error may explain. The chain links TRBV5-1 to TRBJ2-3; D tentatively fits TRBD1 or TRBD2 (5 bases each). The germline V gene has CDR1 SGHRS and CDR2 YFSETQ. This CDR3 has 13 residues. CDR3 residues: CASGDRGRDTQYF. In nucleotides, the CDR3 is TGTGCCAGCGGCGACCGGGGCAGAGATACGCAGTATTTT.

The chain has TRBV7-6 and TRBJ1-2; TRBD1 matches 9 bases. Trimming at V came to 4 bases and at J to 12 bases, leaving 15 bases not matched to a gene. Germline V gene sequence: CDR1 SGHVS, CDR2 FNYEAQ. The CDR3 is made up of 15 amino acids. The CDR3 DNA reads as TGTGCCAGCAGCTCGGACAGGGGACCTACACCCCGCCACACCTTC. It yields the protein CASSSDRGPTPRHTF.

The V call is TRBV12-3 or TRBV12-4, the J call TRBJ2-7; D remains ambiguous. V dropped 7 bases and J dropped 2 bases, with 9 bases sitting between them. The length of the CDR3 is 12 residues. In nucleotides, the CDR3 is TGTGCCAGCACCTTTACCCCCTACGAGCAGTACTTC. Translated: CASTFTPYEQYF.

This clonotype has a count of ten or more. The V and J genes are TRBV7-2 and TRBJ1-3; maybe TRBD1 (5 bases). The CDR3 runs to 15 residues. V was cut by 5 bases and J by 1 base, with 12 bases left in between. Per the germline V gene, CDR1 is SGHTA and CDR2 is FQGNSA. Here the CDR3 DNA reads TGTGCCAGCAGCCGAGGGCAGGGTTCTGGAAACACCATATATTTT. Protein sequence: CASSRGQGSGNTIYF.

V is TRBV7-8 and J is TRBJ2-7, with D possibly being TRBD1 (5 bases). This CDR3 contains 14 residues. Germline CDR1 is SGHVS and CDR2 is FQNEAQ. The ends were cut back, 5 bases at V and 4 bases at J, with 15 bases in the middle. CDR3 protein: CASSTRWGAYEQYF. The CDR3 DNA sequence: TGTGCCAGCAGCACCCGCTGGGGCGCGTACGAGCAGTACTTC.

CDR3 loop: CASSPAGATGSDEQFF. The CDR3 region has the DNA TGCGCCAGCAGCCCCGCCGGAGCCACAGGGAGCGATGAGCAGTTCTTC. The chain recombines TRBV5-1 with TRBJ2-1; maybe TRBD1 (6 bases). The CDR3 consists of 16 residues. Deletions cut 4 bases from V and 8 bases from J, with 22 bases between. The germline gives CDR1 SGHRS, CDR2 YFSETQ.

This chain joins TRBV2 and TRBJ2-3, with 8 bases aligning to TRBD2. This CDR3 spans 14 amino acids. With V trimmed by 6 bases and J by 14 bases, 16 bases remained unmatched. Germline assignment: CDR1 SNHLY and CDR2 FYNNEI. CDR3 amino acids: CASSFAGGPDKLYF. CDR3 nucleotides: TGTGCCAGCAGCTTTGCGGGAGGTCCCGATAAGTTGTATTTT.

Points on this clonotype: The final CDR3 position lacks the conserved phenylalanine or tryptophan, pointing to a likely read error. The DNA is left out, because the CDR3 cannot be placed on it with certainty; the CDR3 is given as TCRdb lists it. V and J are TRBV7-2 and TRBJ2-5; the D call TRBD1 from the table was never checked on the DNA. 12 amino acids form the CDR3, both terminal residues included. Germline CDR1 and CDR2: SGHTA and FQGNSA. The CDR3 here is CASSLTGGDRKS.

This chain uses TRBV10-3 with TRBJ1-1; D not resolved. The germline V and J ends were trimmed by 1 base and 3 bases, with 6 bases remaining between them. The CDR3 consists of 13 residues. Germline CDR1 ENHRY, CDR2 SYGVKD. In DNA form, the CDR3 reads TGTGCCATCAGTGAGTTTGAGGACACTGAAGCTTTCTTT. Translated: CAISEFEDTEAFF.

CDR3 residues: CASSLAGGPGLCSGANVLTF. CDR3 bases: TGTGCCAGCAGCTTAGCGGGAGGTCCCGGGCTGTGCTCTGGGGCCAACGTCCTGACTTTC. The V gene is TRBV7-8, the J gene TRBJ2-6; D is possibly TRBD2 (6 bases). The length of the CDR3 is 20 residues. Germline V CDR1 and CDR2: SGHVS, FQNEAQ. Trimming shortened V by 0 bases and J by 0 bases, and 18 bases separated the two germline ends. The whole variable domain, remainder taken from reference TRBV7-8 and TRBJ2-6, is GAGVSQSPRYKVAKRGQDVALRCDPISGHVSLFWYQQALGQGPEFLTYFQNEAQLDKSGLPSDRFFAERPEGSVSTLKIQRTQQEDSAVYLCASSLAGGPGLCSGANVLTFGAGSRLTVL.

This chain connects TRBV7-3 to TRBJ2-7, with 7 bases lining up with TRBD2. V lost 10 bases and J lost 9; bases outside the gene matches: 18. Germline V gene lookup returns CDR1 SGHTA and CDR2 FQGTGA. There are 14 residues in the CDR3. The CDR3 protein is CATTLRGVPSGQYF. The CDR3 nucleotides read TGTGCCACCACCCTACGGGGGGTCCCCTCCGGGCAGTACTTC.

The rearrangement links TRBV7-8 to TRBJ2-7; D not resolved. The CDR3 length is 15 residues. Trimming took 2 bases from V and 13 from J, leaving 24 bases between them. Germline CDR1 SGHVS, CDR2 FQNEAQ. CDR3 nucleotide sequence: TGTGCCAGCAGCTTACTGGAACGCCCCCACAAGGAGTATTACTTC. This encodes CASSLLERPHKEYYF.

In this sample, this clonotype turned up once. The chain has TRBV14 and TRBJ2-3, with TRBD1 matching 9 bases. This CDR3 is 15 amino acids long. Per germline, CDR1 SGHDN and CDR2 FVKESK. The V segment lost 0 bases and the J segment 3 bases; nucleotides outside the gene matches: 1. The CDR3 here is CASSQEGTGTDTQYF. The CDR3 coding sequence is TGTGCCAGCAGCCAAGAGGGGACAGGGACAGATACGCAGTATTTT.

The rearrangement joins TRBV5-1 to TRBJ2-7; 7 bases are a match to TRBD1. Germline trimming cut 2 bases from V and 1 base from J; bases unmatched to any gene: 15. The CDR3 spans 18 residues. CDR1 SGHRS and CDR2 YFSETQ come from the germline V gene. The DNA for the CDR3 is TGCGCCAGCAGCTTTCGTACCAGGGGGAGAGCCCTTTCCTACGAGCAGTACGTC. Protein: CASSFRTRGRALSYEQYV.

The V and J genes are TRBV7-9 and TRBJ2-1; unclear D gene. V gave up 11 bases and J gave up 13 bases, with 33 bases separating them. CDR3 length: 16 amino acids. Looked up from germline, CDR1 is SEHNR and CDR2 is FQNEAQ (reference sequence). The CDR3 loop is CAYEVEAYQETQYQFF. The DNA for the CDR3 is TGTGCCTACGAGGTAGAAGCGTACCAAGAGACCCAGTACCAGTTCTTC.

This chain uses TRBV11-3 with TRBJ2-3; the D gene is possibly TRBD2 (5 bases). The V gene lost 5 bases and the J gene lost 5 bases, with 20 bases spanning the gap. Germline V gene data show CDR1 as SGHNT and CDR2 as YENEEA. This CDR3 region has 16 residues. Here the CDR3 reads CASSPLLPRVGDTQYF. CDR3 sequence (DNA): TGTGCCAGCAGCCCACTTCTTCCGAGGGTTGGAGATACGCAGTATTTT.

About this clonotype itself: An end of the junction differs from the germline gene, which may be a read error. This sequence joins TRBV7-9 and TRBJ1-1; D may be TRBD1 (5 bases). CDR1 and CDR2 (germline): SEHNR, FQNEAQ (reference sequence). The CDR3 is 15 residues long. CDR3 region: CARSGVGEANTGAFF. The CDR3 bases are TGTGCCAGAAGTGGGGTGGGGGAGGCGAACACTGGAGCTTTCTTT.

Worth noting for this clonotype: The conserved phenylalanine or tryptophan normally closing the CDR3 is absent here, so this likely arose from a read error. The DNA is left out, because the CDR3 cannot be placed on it with certainty; the CDR3 is given as TCRdb lists it. The genes are TRBV9 and TRBJ2-3. CDR1 and CDR2 from the germline V gene are SGDLS and YYNGEE. With termini counted, the CDR3 has 12 amino acids. CDR3 sequence: CASSVGVETHQL.